This T cell receptor beta chain is from a study of T cell responses to AZD1222 COVID-19 vaccine. Study-level points and caveats: Most donors were white British and more were female, and clonal diversity was possibly underestimated. Of spike-specific TCRs, nearly half reportedly target regions left unmutated in variants. All repertoire sampling was performed exclusively after the peak T cell response. AZD1222 recipients seropositive at baseline numbered only 5 to 7.

Clones were sequenced by immunoSEQ multiplex PCR, and TCRdb holds only the in-frame ones, with some missing. The sample shows about 130,000 clones, over 85% of them seen only once. The V end lost 5 bases, the J end lost 1 base, and 15 bases lay between the germline ends. CDR3 size: 15 residues. CDR1 and CDR2 (germline): SGHDT, YYEEEE. This clone was recorded only once. Antigen: not known. The clonotype was recovered from an adult in good health. This specimen was peripheral blood, taken on day 0 of AZD1222 vaccination. V and J are TRBV5-6 and TRBJ1-1, with D possibly TRBD1 on 5 matching bases. This chain's CDR3 is CASSGDLGENTEAFF. The DNA for the CDR3 is TGTGCCAGCAGTGGGGACCTCGGGGAGAACACTGAAGCTTTCTTT.